This T cell receptor beta chain appears in the sequencing data of a study of long-term antiretroviral therapy in people with HIV. Trimming took off 7 bases at V and 3 bases at J, with 16 bases between the two ends. Germline V lookup: CDR1 SNHLY, CDR2 FYNNEI. This CDR3 is built from 14 residues. Survey level was the resolution at which the v3.0 immunoSEQ assay ran. Generated by immunoSEQ multiplex PCR, the TCRdb table keeps only in-frame clones and is missing some. The sample consists of 30,000 to 40,000 clones, over 60% of them appearing once. The chain has TRBV2 and TRBJ2-7; a weak D match, TRBD1 (5 bases). The clonotype originates from a woman aged 45-65 years with HIV. Sequenced here: unsorted PBMCs, sampled 2 years after starting antiretroviral therapy. DNA for the CDR3: TGTGCCAGCAAGGGGAAACAGGTTAGCTACGAGCAGTACTTC. Protein product: CASKGKQVSYEQYF. The full variable domain, with the rest looked up from reference TRBV2 and TRBJ2-7, is EPEVTQTPSHQVTQMGQEVILRCVPISNHLYFYWYRQILGQKVEFLVSFYNNEISEKSEIFDDQFSVERPDGSNFTLKIRSTKLEDSAMYFCASKGKQVSYEQYFGPGTRLTVT.